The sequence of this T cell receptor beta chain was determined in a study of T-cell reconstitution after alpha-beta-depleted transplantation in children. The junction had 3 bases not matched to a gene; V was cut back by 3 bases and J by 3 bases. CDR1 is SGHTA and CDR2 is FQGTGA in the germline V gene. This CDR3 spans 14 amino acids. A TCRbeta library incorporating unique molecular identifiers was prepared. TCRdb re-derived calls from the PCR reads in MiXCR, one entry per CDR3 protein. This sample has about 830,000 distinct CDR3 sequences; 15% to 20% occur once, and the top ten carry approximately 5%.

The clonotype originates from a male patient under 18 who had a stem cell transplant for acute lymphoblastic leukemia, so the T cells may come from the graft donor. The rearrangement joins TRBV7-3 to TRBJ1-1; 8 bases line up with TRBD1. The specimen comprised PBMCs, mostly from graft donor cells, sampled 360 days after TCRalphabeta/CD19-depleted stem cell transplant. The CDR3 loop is CASSFGTGHTEAFF. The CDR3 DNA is TGTGCCAGCAGCTTCGGGACAGGCCACACTGAAGCTTTCTTT. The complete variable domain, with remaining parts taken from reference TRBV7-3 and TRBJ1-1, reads GAGVSQTPSNKVTEKGKYVELRCDPISGHTALYWYRQSLGQGPEFLIYFQGTGAADDSGLPNDRFFAVRPEGSVSTLKIQRTERGDSAVYLCASSFGTGHTEAFFGQGTRLTVV.